The text below deals with one TCR beta chain. Its antigen remains unknown. Relative to the germline gene, one junction end is altered; a read error may explain this. This entry is derived from a study of cytomegalovirus exposure and HLA in healthy donors. General observations from the study: Exclusion as indistinguishable affected some V segments, including TRBV6-2 and TRBV6-3. Reports indicate that TCR beta sequences accurately predicted the HLA-A and HLA-B alleles of most subjects. According to the study, 180 or so TCR beta chains were cytomegalovirus-associated. Highly shared variants forming one cluster were likely a sequencing artifact.

The primer mix had 60 Vbeta and 13 Jbeta primers. Method: immunoSEQ multiplex PCR; TCRdb's copy keeps in-frame clones and lacks some. The sample has under 95,000 clones, about 78% seen once; the top ten hold around 10%. The length of the CDR3 is 13 residues. Germline-derived CDR1 and CDR2 are LGHNT and FRNRAP. This clonotype originated in a woman in her forties in good health and CMV-seropositive. V and J are TRBV12-5 and TRBJ2-7; tentatively, D is TRBD1 (5 bases). Material: PBMCs. As DNA, the CDR3 is TGTGCTAGTGGTTTGGTATCGGCAGGGCCCGGAAACTTC. Translation: CASGLVSAGPGNF.